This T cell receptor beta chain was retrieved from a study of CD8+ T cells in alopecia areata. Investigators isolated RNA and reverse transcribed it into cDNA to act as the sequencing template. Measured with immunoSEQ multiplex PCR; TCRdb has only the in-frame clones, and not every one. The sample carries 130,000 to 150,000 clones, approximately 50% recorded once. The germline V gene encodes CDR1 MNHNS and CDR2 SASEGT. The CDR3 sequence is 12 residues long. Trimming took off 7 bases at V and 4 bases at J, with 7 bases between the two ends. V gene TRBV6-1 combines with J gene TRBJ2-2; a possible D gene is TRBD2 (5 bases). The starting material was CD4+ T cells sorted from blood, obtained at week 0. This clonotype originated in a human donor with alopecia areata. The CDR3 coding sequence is TGTGCCAGCATGGGAGTCACCGGGGAGCTGTTTTTT. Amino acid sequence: CASMGVTGELFF.